The 23 T cell receptor beta chains in this list originate from one sample, sequenced in a study of cytomegalovirus exposure and HLA in healthy donors. 13 Jbeta primers and 60 Vbeta primers were used for the PCR. Sequenced by immunoSEQ multiplex PCR; TCRdb stores in-frame clones only, minus some. The sample consists of 150,000 to 200,000 clones, 68% of them appearing once. The sequencing sample was made of PBMCs. These receptors were taken from a woman between 18 and 30 years old in good health and CMV-seropositive.

This clone has just a few counts. The J gene is TRBJ1-3, the V gene TRBV6-5, with TRBD1 matching 7 bases. Per the germline V gene, CDR1 is MNHEY and CDR2 is SVGAGI. V gave up 2 bases and J gave up 5 bases; unmatched junction bases: 9. There are 16 residues in the CDR3. The CDR3 reads CASSYTPPGGRNTIYF. The CDR3 nucleotides read TGTGCCAGCAGTTACACCCCGCCAGGGGGTAGAAACACCATATATTTT.

This clone was recorded a few times. This chain joins TRBV5-1 and TRBJ2-2; D is unclear. Germline V gives CDR1 SGHRS, CDR2 YFSETQ. CDR3 size: 15 residues. V dropped 0 bases and J dropped 4 bases, with 10 bases sitting between them. In DNA form, the CDR3 reads TGCGCCAGCAGCTTGGTCGTCACGGGCACCGGGGAGCTGTTTTTT. It is translated as CASSLVVTGTGELFF.

The rearrangement joins TRBV7-9 to TRBJ2-3, with 14 bases lining up with TRBD2. Unmatched junction bases numbered 6, after V lost 5 bases and J lost 5 bases. Germline V gene sequence: CDR1 SEHNR, CDR2 FQNEAQ (reference sequence). This CDR3 is built from 16 residues. CDR3: CASSPGTSGSLDTQYF. The CDR3 region has the DNA TGTGCCAGCAGCCCCGGGACTAGCGGGAGCCTAGATACGCAGTATTTT.

The chain is built from TRBV7-2 and TRBJ1-5, with D possibly matching TRBD1 (5 bases). Germline-derived CDR1 and CDR2 are SGHTA and FQGNSA. The CDR3 is made up of 17 amino acids. V was shortened by 5 bases and J by 6 bases, with 23 bases between the two germline ends. CDR3 amino acids: CASSLRLGGGGSQPQHF. The CDR3 DNA is TGTGCCAGCAGCCTACGTCTTGGGGGGGGAGGGAGTCAGCCCCAGCATTTT.

This clone has just one count. V and J are TRBV7-9 and TRBJ1-1; TRBD1 matches at 9 bases. V lost 4 bases and J lost 4; bases outside the gene matches: 1. The CDR3 length is 13 residues. Germline V CDR1 and CDR2: SEHNR, FQNEAQ (reference sequence). CDR3 in amino acids: CASSSDRGTEAFF. The CDR3 nucleotides read TGTGCCAGCAGCTCGGACAGGGGCACTGAAGCTTTCTTT.

The chain combines TRBV2 with TRBJ1-1; no reliable D call. Between the trimmed V and J ends, which lost 6 bases and 1 base, there was a span of 12 bases. This CDR3 has 14 amino acids. CDR1 and CDR2 from the germline V gene are SNHLY and FYNNEI. The CDR3 here is CASSVGTENTEAFF. CDR3 coding DNA: TGTGCCAGCAGCGTCGGTACCGAGAACACTGAAGCTTTCTTT.

The genes are TRBV7-2 and TRBJ1-1, with D uncertain. The ends were cut back, 3 bases at V and 0 bases at J, with 5 bases in the middle. The CDR3 spans 13 residues. From germline, CDR1 is SGHTA and CDR2 FQGNSA. The CDR3 protein is CASSFGMNTEAFF. In nucleotides, the CDR3 is TGTGCCAGCAGCTTCGGGATGAACACTGAAGCTTTCTTT.

V and J are TRBV5-1 and TRBJ2-1; 7 nucleotides agree with TRBD1. With V trimmed by 4 bases and J by 8 bases, 9 bases remained unmatched. Germline V lookup: CDR1 SGHRS, CDR2 YFSETQ. This CDR3 comprises 14 residues. The CDR3 spells CASSLGQAKDEQFF. In nucleotides, the CDR3 is TGCGCCAGCAGCCTCGGACAGGCAAAGGATGAGCAGTTCTTC.

The chain employs TRBV27 and TRBJ2-7; D remains unclear. The germline V gene encodes CDR1 MNHEY and CDR2 SMNVEV (reference sequence). The CDR3 consists of 14 residues. Trimming removed 5 bases at V and 0 bases at J, with 11 bases between. The CDR3 here is CASSLHESSYEQYF. The CDR3 DNA reads TGTGCCAGCAGTCTTCACGAGAGCTCCTACGAGCAGTACTTC.

CDR3 sequence (DNA): TGTGCCAGCAGCCAAGCGACGGCGGGAGGGCCCGGGGAGCTGTTTTTT. Its protein product is CASSQATAGGPGELFF. The J gene is TRBJ2-2, the V gene TRBV4-2; 9 bases are shared with TRBD2. Looked up from germline, CDR1 is LGHNA and CDR2 is YNFKEQ. The CDR3 consists of 16 residues. After removal of 1 base from V and 6 bases from J, the junction contained 6 bases not matched to a gene.

The chain's CDR3 is CASRLHGTYGYTF. In DNA form, the CDR3 reads TGTGCCAGCAGGCTCCACGGGACATATGGCTACACCTTC. V usage is TRBV6-5 and J usage is TRBJ1-2; possible D gene TRBD1, 6 bases. The V end lost 6 bases, the J end lost 5 bases, and 13 bases lay between the germline ends. Per the germline V gene, CDR1 is MNHEY and CDR2 is SVGAGI. The CDR3 is made up of 13 amino acids.

The CDR3: CASSFRGYTGELFF. The DNA of the CDR3 is TGTGCCAGCAGTTTCCGAGGGTACACCGGGGAGCTGTTTTTT. The rearrangement links TRBV27 to TRBJ2-2; tentatively, D is TRBD2 (5 bases). The V gene lost 3 bases and the J gene lost 3 bases, with 8 bases spanning the gap. Germline CDR1 MNHEY, CDR2 SMNVEV (reference sequence). This CDR3 comprises 14 residues.

The rearrangement joins TRBV27 to TRBJ2-3; TRBD1 might be the D (6 bases). The germline V and J ends were trimmed by 10 bases and 5 bases, with 13 bases remaining between them. This CDR3 spans 12 amino acids. Germline-derived CDR1 and CDR2 are MNHEY and SMNVEV (reference sequence). The CDR3 loop reads CATRQAVDTQYF. CDR3 in DNA: TGTGCCACACGACAGGCTGTAGATACGCAGTATTTT.

The J gene is TRBJ1-5, the V gene TRBV5-6; no clear D. Germline CDR1 reads SGHDT; CDR2 reads YYEEEE. This CDR3 spans 14 amino acids. Between the trimmed V and J ends, which lost 0 bases and 7 bases, there was a span of 11 bases. Written as DNA, the CDR3 is TGTGCCAGCAGCTTGGCCTCCGAGGGCCAGCCCCAGCATTTT. This codes for CASSLASEGQPQHF.

This clone was counted a few times. This chain uses TRBV27 with TRBJ2-7, with TRBD1 matching over 10 bases. Germline lookup yields CDR1 MNHEY and CDR2 SMNVEV (reference sequence). This CDR3 has 15 amino acids. Trimming removed 3 bases from V and 3 bases from J; junction bases left unmatched: 5. The CDR3 spells CASSFGTGALYEQYF. Here the CDR3 DNA reads TGTGCCAGCAGTTTCGGGACAGGGGCTCTCTACGAGCAGTACTTC.

The table lists this clone with a few counts. Other DNA sequences in this sample translate to the same CDR3. The gene calls are TRBV7-3 and TRBJ1-1; tentative D call: TRBD1 (5 bases). CDR3 length equals 13 residues. The V and J ends lost 0 bases and 5 bases respectively, with 7 bases between them. Germline V gene data show CDR1 as SGHTA and CDR2 as FQGTGA. Here the CDR3 reads CASSLTGDTEAFF. The CDR3 bases are TGTGCCAGCAGCTTAACAGGGGATACTGAAGCTTTCTTT.

This clone showed up just once. The V call is TRBV18, the J call TRBJ2-6; D not resolved. Trimming shortened V by 1 base and J by 4 bases, and 14 bases separated the two germline ends. The CDR3 runs 17 residues. Per the germline V gene, CDR1 is KGHSH and CDR2 is LQKENI. The CDR3 spells CASSPLMVFEGANVLTF. In DNA, the CDR3 is TGTGCCAGCTCACCACTTATGGTCTTCGAGGGGGCCAACGTCCTGACTTTC.

This clone came up a few times. The chain uses TRBV27 and TRBJ2-3, with D unclear. V was shortened by 6 bases and J by 0 bases, with 7 bases between the two germline ends. Germline V gives CDR1 MNHEY, CDR2 SMNVEV (reference sequence). CDR3 length: 13 residues. In nucleotides, the CDR3 is TGTGCCAGCAGGAGGCAGAGCACAGATACGCAGTATTTT. It encodes CASRRQSTDTQYF.

This rearrangement joins TRBV9 to TRBJ1-2; no clear D. Trimming cost V 3 bases and J 8 bases, with 20 bases left between them. The CDR3 totals 15 residues. CDR1 and CDR2 from the germline V gene are SGDLS and YYNGEE. CDR3 loop: CASSDLGSLSEGYTF. CDR3 DNA: TGTGCCAGCAGCGACCTAGGCAGCCTCTCTGAAGGCTACACCTTC.

As for this clone: One end of the junction varies from germline; a read error may be responsible. The genes are TRBV7-3 and TRBJ2-1; D may be TRBD1 (6 bases). This CDR3 is built from 17 residues. Looked up from germline, CDR1 is SGHTA and CDR2 is FQGTGA. The CDR3 loop is CASSLRQGSSSYNEQLF. CDR3 sequence (DNA): TGTGCCAGCAGCCTTCGGCAGGGGAGCAGCTCCTACAATGAGCAGCTCTTC.

V is TRBV6-5 and J is TRBJ2-2; weak D call: TRBD2 (6 bases). The CDR3 consists of 16 residues. CDR1 is MNHEY and CDR2 is SVGAGI in the germline V gene. Trimming stripped 0 bases from V and 7 bases from J, with 15 bases between. CDR3 sequence (DNA): TGTGCCAGCAGTTACTCGGGAGGCCACTACGGCGGGGAGCTGTTTTTT. Translated: CASSYSGGHYGGELFF.

The CDR3 is CASSVTSDYNEQFF. The CDR3 DNA is TGTGCCAGCAGCGTCACTAGCGACTACAATGAGCAGTTCTTC. The V gene is TRBV11-3, the J gene TRBJ2-1; TRBD2 matches 7 bases. The J segment lost 3 bases and the V segment lost 5 bases, leaving 4 bases of the junction unmatched. CDR1 SGHNT and CDR2 YENEEA come from the germline V gene. This CDR3 has 14 residues.

This chain joins TRBV7-3 and TRBJ1-1; no definite D call. Germline V gives CDR1 SGHTA, CDR2 FQGTGA. V was shortened by 3 bases and J by 0 bases, with 11 bases between the two germline ends. The CDR3 consists of 15 residues. CDR3 amino acids: CASSLNSLMNTEAFF. CDR3 nucleotides: TGTGCCAGCAGCTTGAACAGCCTCATGAACACTGAAGCTTTCTTT.